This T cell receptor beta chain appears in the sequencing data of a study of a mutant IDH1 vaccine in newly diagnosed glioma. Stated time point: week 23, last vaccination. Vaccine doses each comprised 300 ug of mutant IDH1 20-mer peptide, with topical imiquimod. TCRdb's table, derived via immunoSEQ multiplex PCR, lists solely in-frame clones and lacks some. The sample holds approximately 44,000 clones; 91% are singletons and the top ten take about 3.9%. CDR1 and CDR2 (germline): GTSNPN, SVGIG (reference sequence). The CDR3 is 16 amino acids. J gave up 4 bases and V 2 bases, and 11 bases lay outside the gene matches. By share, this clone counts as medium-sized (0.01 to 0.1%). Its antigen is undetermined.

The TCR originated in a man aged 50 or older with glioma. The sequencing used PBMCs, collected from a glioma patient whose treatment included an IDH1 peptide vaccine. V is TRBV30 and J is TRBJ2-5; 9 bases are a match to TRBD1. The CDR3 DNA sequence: TGTGCCTGGAGTCCGATCCCCGGGACAGGGAGAGAGACCCAGTACTTC. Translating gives CAWSPIPGTGRETQYF. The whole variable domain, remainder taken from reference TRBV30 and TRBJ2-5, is SQTIHQWPATLVQPVGSPLSLECTVEGTSNPNLYWYRQAAGRGLQLLFYSVGIGQISSEVPQNLSASRPQDRQFILSSKKLLLSDSGFYLCAWSPIPGTGRETQYFGPGTRLLVL.